These 31 T cell receptor delta chains originate from one sample sequenced in a study of gamma-delta T cells after stem cell transplantation. TCRdb re-called the RT-PCR reads via CATT. The sample records some 2,900 delta-chain clones, around 3.1% being singletons. Material: gamma-delta T cells. All receptors come from a human donor. It is not recorded whose cells these are; they may come from a transplant donor.

As to this clone: A read error is the likely source, as a far larger clone sits one nucleotide away. J is TRDJ1 and V is TRDV2; 10 bases align to TRDD3. Losses at the gene ends were 0 bases for V and 0 bases for J; bases not matched to a gene: 30. This CDR3 region has 25 residues. Germline CDR1 and CDR2: GEAIGNYY and EKD. The CDR3 region has the DNA TGTGCCTGTGACACCTTACCTACGCTCGGACCGGGGGATACGGGCGAGGGGGTGTACACCGATAAACTCATCTTT. This sequence encodes CACDTLPTLGPGDTGEGVYTDKLIF.

This clone was picked up a small number of times. For this DNA, TCRdb reports the protein of a much larger clone, which diverges at residue 11, most likely from a read error; the protein presented here is translated directly from the DNA. This rearrangement joins TRDV2 to TRDJ1; 7 nucleotides match TRDD3. Germline V gene data show CDR1 as GEAIGNYY and CDR2 as EKD. Losses at the gene ends were 0 bases for V and 4 bases for J; bases not matched to a gene: 16. The CDR3 is 18 amino acids. DNA of the CDR3: TGTGCCTGTGACACCGTACGGGGACTGGGGATGCATGGCGATAAACTCATCTTT. Protein sequence: CACDTVRGLGMHGDKLIF.

As for this clone: A much larger clone differs by one base, so this may be a read error. J is TRDJ1 and V is TRDV2; 10 bases match TRDD3. CDR3 length equals 25 residues. Germline V CDR1 and CDR2: GEAIGNYY, EKD. In DNA, the CDR3 is TGTGCCCGTGACACCGTACGATCCTCTTCCGACAGGACCCTACTGGGGGATCCTAACACCGATAAACTCATCTTT. Protein product: CARDTVRSSSDRTLLGDPNTDKLIF.

The table lists this clone with a few counts. The TCRdb protein, from a much larger clone, departs from this DNA's translation at residue 13, likely by read error; the protein shown derives from the DNA. The chain joins TRDV1 to TRDJ1; D possibly corresponds to TRDD3 (5 bases). Germline V lookup: CDR1 TSWWSYY, CDR2 QGS. Trimming left V 2 bases short and J 0 bases short, with 22 bases between. There are 19 residues in the CDR3. CDR3 region: CALGEWAESGGRHTDKLIF. CDR3 bases: TGTGCTCTTGGGGAATGGGCTGAGTCGGGGGGCCGGCACACCGATAAACTCATCTTT.

This clone was seen a few times. The protein held in TCRdb is that of a much larger clone and does not match this DNA's translation at residue 3, likely because of a read error; the protein shown is translated from the DNA. The chain joins TRDV2 to TRDJ1, with 11 nucleotides matching TRDD3. Germline V gives CDR1 GEAIGNYY, CDR2 EKD. The CDR3 totals 15 residues. CDR3 coding DNA: TGTGCCCGTGACTTGCTGGGGGATACCACCGATAAACTCATCTTT. This sequence encodes CARDLLGDTTDKLIF.

In this sample, this clone turned up a few times. The V gene is TRDV1, the J gene TRDJ1; 13 nucleotides line up with TRDD3. Trimming cost V 0 bases and J 3 bases; bases outside gene matches: 13. Germline V gene lookup returns CDR1 TSWWSYY and CDR2 QGS. The CDR3 extends over 20 amino acids. Written as DNA, the CDR3 is TGTGCTCTTGGGGAACTAGTTGCTGAACTGGGGGATACGCGGGCCGATAAACTCATCTTT. As protein: CALGELVAELGDTRADKLIF.

This clone was seen many times. One base separates it from a far larger clone, so it is likely a read error. The V gene is TRDV2, the J gene TRDJ1, with 7 positions matching TRDD3. Germline CDR1 and CDR2: GEAIGNYY and EKD. This CDR3 spans 18 amino acids. The DNA of the CDR3 is TGTGCCTGTGGCACCGTAGCAACTGGGGACCCGTACACCGATAAACTCATCTTT. Its translation is CACGTVATGDPYTDKLIF.

In regard to this clone: This probably arose from a read error, given a far larger clone one base away. The rearrangement uses TRDV2 and TRDJ1; 12 nucleotides match TRDD3. The germline V gene encodes CDR1 GEAIGNYY and CDR2 EKD. The CDR3 spans 19 residues. V shed 0 bases and J 0 bases; nucleotides not matched to a gene: 10. The CDR3 DNA reads TGTGCCTGTGACACCATGCGTCTGGGGGATACGGAGTACACCGATAAACTCATCTTT. Amino acid sequence: CACDTMRLGDTEYTDKLIF.

As for this clone: TCRdb attributes to this sequence the protein of a much larger clone, which differs from the DNA translation at residue 8; a read error is likely, and the protein displayed is translated from the DNA. DNA of the CDR3: TGTGCTCTTGGCTATCCATGGAGAGGATACGCCGAAGAGTACACCGATAAACTCATCTTT. Its protein product is CALGYPWRGYAEEYTDKLIF. This chain connects TRDV1 to TRDJ1; 7 nucleotides agree with TRDD3. The CDR3 has 20 amino acids. The trim removed 6 bases at V and 0 bases at J, leaving 22 bases unmatched. Germline V gene data show CDR1 as TSWWSYY and CDR2 as QGS.

Of note for this clone: The protein that TCRdb holds for this DNA derives from a much larger clone and differs from the translated DNA at residue 13, which likely indicates a read error; the protein shown here is translated from the DNA. V usage is TRDV2 and J usage is TRDJ3, with D tentatively TRDD3 (5 bases). Germline CDR1 reads GEAIGNYY; CDR2 reads EKD. CDR3 size: 18 residues. CDR3 region: CACDTVSFSSWDNRQMFF. The DNA for the CDR3 is TGTGCCTGTGACACCGTGTCCTTTAGCTCCTGGGACAACCGACAGATGTTTTTC.

In its sample, this clone was seen a few times. The protein TCRdb gives is from a much larger clone and does not agree with this DNA's translation at residue 4, likely a read error; the protein shown here comes from the DNA. The chain carries TRDV2 and TRDJ3, with 8 bases aligning to TRDD3. The CDR3 consists of 19 residues. Germline V gene sequence: CDR1 GEAIGNYY, CDR2 EKD. The CDR3 loop is CACGTWGKSDSWDTRQMFF. DNA of the CDR3: TGTGCCTGTGGCACCTGGGGGAAATCCGACTCCTGGGACACCCGACAGATGTTTTTC.

By share of the sample, this clone is medium-sized. A single base separates this from a much larger clone, so it may be a read error. The sample has other DNA sequences that encode this CDR3 too. The chain links TRDV2 to TRDJ1; TRDD3 matches at 7 bases. This CDR3 spans 18 amino acids. The germline CDR1 and CDR2 sequences are GEAIGNYY and EKD. As DNA, the CDR3 is TGTGCCTGCGACACTCTGATGACATGGACTGGGGACACCGATAAACTCATCTTT. It encodes CACDTLMTWTGDTDKLIF.

By share of the sample, this clone is medium-sized. This chain connects TRDV2 to TRDJ1, with a tentative D call TRDD3 (9 bases). Trimming stripped 1 base from V and 4 bases from J, with 24 bases between. CDR1 is GEAIGNYY, CDR2 EKD, per germline. The CDR3 is 18 residues long. The chain's CDR3 is CACDTVASYSGGFDKLIF. CDR3 sequence (DNA): TGTGCCTGTGACACTGTCGCTTCCTACTCTGGGGGATTCGATAAACTCATCTTT.

Concerning this clone itself: The amino acid sequence in TCRdb belongs to a much larger clone and departs from this DNA's translation at residue 18, likely a sequencing read error; the sequence shown is translated from the DNA. The chain has TRDV1 and TRDJ1; TRDD3 aligns across 11 bases. Germline CDR1 and CDR2: TSWWSYY and QGS. The CDR3 length is 20 residues. The CDR3 spells CALGEAGGWGIPGYTDKHIF. The CDR3 DNA sequence: TGTGCTCTTGGGGAAGCCGGAGGCTGGGGGATACCTGGGTACACCGATAAACACATCTTT.

A word on this clone: Given a far larger clone just one base away, this is likely a sequencing read error. In the same sample, other DNA sequences code for this CDR3. The chain is built from TRDV2 and TRDJ1, with 9 bases that match TRDD3. With 7 bases clipped from V and 1 base from J, the junction kept 15 bases outside the gene matches. Germline V lookup: CDR1 GEAIGNYY, CDR2 EKD. The length of the CDR3 is 17 residues. The CDR3 sequence is CACDGLGDSVGTDKLIF. CDR3 in DNA: TGTGCCTGCGACGGGCTGGGGGATTCTGTAGGCACCGATAAACTCATCTTT.

As to this clone: This DNA translates differently at residue 17 from the TCRdb protein, which is that of a much larger clone; a read error is likely, and the protein shown is the DNA's own translation. The chain is built from TRDV2 and TRDJ1; TRDD3 matches 11 bases. The CDR3 consists of 19 residues. Germline V CDR1 and CDR2: GEAIGNYY, EKD. The CDR3 DNA sequence: TGTGCCTGTGACACCATTCCTTCTCATGGGGGATACGACACCGATAAACCCATCTTT. Translating gives CACDTIPSHGGYDTDKPIF.

A few counts support this clone. This sequence is one base from a far larger clone and is likely a read error. This specimen includes other DNA sequences encoding the same CDR3. V and J are TRDV2 and TRDJ3; 8 bases match TRDD3. Germline V gene sequence: CDR1 GEAIGNYY, CDR2 EKD. This CDR3 contains 20 residues. DNA of the CDR3: TGTGCCTGTGACACCTGGGCTGGGGGACAACGCTCCTGGGATACCCGACAGATGTTTTTC. It codes for CACDTWAGGQRSWDTRQMFF.

Regarding this clone: TCRdb's protein for this DNA is that of a much larger clone and differs from the translation at residue 10, likely a read error; the protein shown is the DNA translation. The CDR3 spells CACDTLGDTQYTDKLIF. DNA for the CDR3: TGTGCCTGTGACACTCTGGGGGATACCCAGTACACCGATAAACTCATCTTT. V is TRDV2 and J is TRDJ1; 11 bases are a match to TRDD3. This CDR3 contains 17 residues. Germline loops: CDR1 GEAIGNYY, CDR2 EKD. The V gene end was trimmed by 1 base and the J gene end by 0 bases; junction bases not matched to a gene: 6.

With respect to this clone: The likely explanation is a read error, given a far larger clone one base away. Other DNA sequences in the sample encode the same CDR3. The genes are TRDV3 and TRDJ1; 7 nucleotides align to TRDD3. Germline CDR1 TVYSNPD, CDR2 GDNSRS (reference sequence). The CDR3 length is 16 residues. As DNA, the CDR3 is TGTGCCTTTGCCCCCTTTAGTGGGGGAACCACCGACAAACTCATCTTT. This gives the protein CAFAPFSGGTTDKLIF.

With respect to this clone: A read error is likely here: a far larger clone is one base away. V gene TRDV1 combines with J gene TRDJ1, with 7 bases aligning to TRDD3. The germline CDR1 and CDR2 sequences are TSWWSYY and QGS. The CDR3 is 20 amino acids. In DNA form, the CDR3 reads TGTGCTCTTGGCTATCCATGGGGAGGATACGCCGAAGAGTACACCAATAAACTCATCTTT. Its protein product is CALGYPWGGYAEEYTNKLIF.

The rearrangement links TRDV2 to TRDJ1; TRDD3 matches at 13 bases. CDR3 length equals 25 residues. Germline V gene sequence: CDR1 GEAIGNYY, CDR2 EKD. The J segment lost 0 bases and the V segment lost 0 bases, leaving 27 bases of the junction unmatched. CDR3 in amino acids: CACDTLPTLGLGDTGEGEYTDKLIF. The CDR3 DNA sequence: TGTGCCTGTGACACCTTACCTACGCTCGGACTGGGGGATACGGGCGAGGGGGAATACACCGATAAACTCATCTTT.

As for this clone: It differs at one base from a far larger clone, so likely a read error. The chain combines TRDV2 with TRDJ1; 7 bases line up with TRDD3. There are 16 residues in the CDR3. The V gene end was trimmed by 5 bases and the J gene end by 0 bases; junction bases not matched to a gene: 11. Germline values: CDR1 GEAIGNYY, CDR2 EKD. The CDR3 region has the DNA TGTGCCTGTGGCATGGTGGGGGACAAATACACCGATAAACTCATCTTT. Translation gives CACGMVGDKYTDKLIF.

Only a few counts were recorded for this clone. The TCRdb protein comes from a much larger clone and disagrees with this DNA's translation at residue 4, likely due to a read error; the protein given here is derived from the DNA. The chain carries TRDV2 and TRDJ1; 10 bases match TRDD3. Unmatched junction bases numbered 14, after V lost 5 bases and J lost 0 bases. Germline V gene lookup returns CDR1 GEAIGNYY and CDR2 EKD. CDR3 length: 18 amino acids. Written as DNA, the CDR3 is TGTGCCTGTGGCCCTTTACGAGGGGGATACGCGTACACCGATAAACTCATCTTT. Its translation: CACGPLRGGYAYTDKLIF.

With respect to this clone: This likely reflects a read error, since a far larger clone is one base away. The rearrangement uses TRDV2 and TRDJ1; TRDD3 matches at 10 bases. Germline values: CDR1 GEAIGNYY, CDR2 EKD. The CDR3 length is 21 residues. V shed 4 bases, J shed 3 bases, and the junction held 25 bases outside the gene matches. CDR3 in amino acids: CACETVGSTGGFRVEADKLIF. The DNA of the CDR3 is TGTGCCTGTGAAACTGTGGGGAGTACTGGGGGATTTCGGGTCGAGGCCGATAAACTCATCTTT.

This clone was seen more than once but under ten times. A read error likely explains this, since a far larger clone differs by one base. The J gene is TRDJ2, the V gene TRDV1; 8 bases align to TRDD3. In germline, CDR1 is TSWWSYY, CDR2 QGS. V lost 3 bases and J lost 8; bases outside the gene matches: 35. The CDR3 is 24 residues long. CDR3 protein: CALGDPCLRTAVWGTCPGRAQLFF. Here the CDR3 DNA reads TGTGCTCTTGGGGACCCCTGCCTTCGGACGGCGGTCTGGGGGACTTGCCCGGGACGCGCACAACTCTTCTTT.

This clone is medium-sized (0.01 to 0.1%). The same CDR3 also results from other DNA sequences found in this sample. The chain combines TRDV2 with TRDJ1, with TRDD3 matching over 9 bases. This CDR3 comprises 17 residues. Trimming at V came to 3 bases and at J to 0 bases, leaving 10 bases not matched to a gene. Germline V gene sequence: CDR1 GEAIGNYY, CDR2 EKD. The CDR3 DNA sequence: TGTGCCTGTGACGGACTGGGGGAGGGAAGCTACACCGATAAACTCATCTTT. Its protein product is CACDGLGEGSYTDKLIF.

This clone occurred a few times. This likely came from a read error, as a far larger clone is one base away. Other DNA sequences in this sample translate to the same CDR3. The genes are TRAV38-2/DV8 and TRDJ1; 11 bases agree with TRDD3. The germline gives CDR1 TSESDYY, CDR2 QEAYKQQN. After removal of 4 bases from V and 2 bases from J, the junction contained 22 bases not matched to a gene. The CDR3 is 21 amino acids. The CDR3 region has the DNA TGTGCTTATAGGGTACTTTCCTACTCCTGGGGGATACATGTGAGTACCGATAAACTCATCTTT. It translates to CAYRVLSYSWGIHVSTDKLIF.

As regards this clone: The protein recorded in TCRdb matches a much larger clone and deviates from this DNA's translation at residue 3, suggesting a read error; the protein here is obtained by translating the DNA. The chain links TRDV2 to TRDJ4, with 12 bases aligning to TRDD3. This CDR3 region has 17 residues. In germline, CDR1 is GEAIGNYY, CDR2 EKD. The CDR3 sequence is CARDTLWSGGYALSLIF. The CDR3 DNA sequence: TGTGCCCGTGACACCCTTTGGTCTGGGGGATACGCGTTATCCCTGATCTTT.

Comments on this clone: A far larger clone is off by one base, so a read error is likely. This chain uses TRDV2 with TRDJ1; 10 nucleotides agree with TRDD3. This CDR3 has 21 residues. CDR1 and CDR2 (germline): GEAIGNYY, EKD. The CDR3 protein is CACDTVGSTGGFRVEADKLTF. The CDR3 region has the DNA TGTGCCTGTGACACTGTGGGGAGTACTGGGGGATTTCGGGTCGAGGCCGATAAACTCACCTTT.

This clone turned up a few times. The V and J genes are TRDV1 and TRDJ1, with 9 bases that match TRDD3. The germline V gene has CDR1 TSWWSYY and CDR2 QGS. The CDR3 has 22 residues. J gave up 0 bases and V 2 bases, and 22 bases lay outside the gene matches. The CDR3 nucleotides are TGTGCTCTTGGGGAATTCCCCAGCGTCCGTACTGGGGGAGACCTTGACACCGATAAACTCATCTTT. Translated: CALGEFPSVRTGGDLDTDKLIF.

Turning to this clone: A far larger clone differs by one base, so this is likely a read error. The sample holds other DNA sequences that translate to the same CDR3. The genes are TRDV1 and TRDJ2, with TRDD3 identical over 9 bases. The V gene's germline CDR1 is TSWWSYY and CDR2 QGS. CDR3 length equals 24 residues. The CDR3: CALGDPCLRTAVWGICPGRAQLFF. CDR3 nucleotide sequence: TGTGCTCTTGGGGACCCCTGCCTTCGGACGGCGGTCTGGGGGATTTGCCCGGGACGCGCACAGCTCTTCTTT.